The source of this TCR beta chain is a study of blood T cell repertoires in COVID-19. Germline V CDR1 and CDR2: SGHKS, YYEKEE (reference sequence). The CDR3 spans 14 residues. With V trimmed by 5 bases and J by 4 bases, 5 bases remained unmatched. The assay was immunoSEQ multiplex PCR, and TCRdb's table has in-frame clones only and misses some. The data show some 130,000 clones, 60% to 80% seen once. The chain uses TRBV5-5 and TRBJ2-3; TRBD1 agrees at 9 bases. The source is an older woman with acute or convalescent COVID-19. The sample comprised peripheral blood. The CDR3 is CASRSTGGPDTQYF. For the CDR3, the DNA is TGTGCCAGCAGGTCCACAGGGGGCCCAGATACGCAGTATTTT. Supplemented by reference TRBV5-5 and TRBJ2-3, the full variable domain reads DAGVTQSPTHLIKTRGQQVTLRCSPISGHKSVSWYQQVLGQGPQFIFQYYEKEERGRGNFPDRFSARQFPNYSSELNVNALLLGDSALYLCASRSTGGPDTQYFGPGTRLTVL.